Listed below are T cell receptor beta chains from one sample, sequenced in a study of response to subunit inactivated influenza vaccine. Via MiXCR, TCRdb re-called the RT-PCR reads, giving one row per CDR3 protein. Found here are hundreds of thousands of distinct CDR3 sequences, 12% to 15% of them singletons; the top ten hold about 7.4%. Sequenced here: PBMCs from blood, sampled 14 to 15 days before vaccination. All receptors come from a middle-aged man who received an inactivated influenza vaccine. The CDR3 runs from the conserved cysteine through the conserved F or W. D genes are given only for firm matches. Clone sizes are given selectively: once, few, many, or a class where the clone is expanded.

V gene,D gene,J gene,clone size,CDR3 DNA,CDR3 protein
TRBV29-1,NA,TRBJ2-1,few,TGCAGCGTTGATCCCAGGGACAACAATGAGCAGTTCTTC,CSVDPRDNNEQFF
TRBV5-1,TRBD2,TRBJ2-5,NA,TGCGCCAGCAGCTCCCGAGTTGGGAGGGCCGCAATGGAGACCCAGTACTTC,CASSSRVGRAAMETQYF
TRBV5-5,NA,TRBJ2-7,few,TGTGCCAGCACCCCCTACCCGGACAGAACCTACGAGCAGTACTTC,CASTPYPDRTYEQYF
TRBV4-1,NA,TRBJ2-7,few,TGCGCCAGCAGCCAAGTAAGGACAGAATACGAGCAGTACTTC,CASSQVRTEYEQYF
TRBV3-1,NA,TRBJ2-5,NA,TGTGCCAGCAGCCAAACGACACCCCGGGAGACCCAGTACTTC,CASSQTTPRETQYF
TRBV12-3/TRBV12-4,NA,TRBJ2-1,few,TGTGCCAGCAGTTTAATCGTGGGGGGCAATGAGCAGTTCTTC,CASSLIVGGNEQFF
TRBV3-1,TRBD2,TRBJ2-1,NA,TGTGCCAGCAGCCCGTACCTCCTAGCGGGAGCCTACAATGAGCAGTTCTTC,CASSPYLLAGAYNEQFF
TRBV29-1,NA,TRBJ2-3,NA,TGCAGTTCCCTTGGACTAACCGGCACAGATACGCAGTATTTT,CSSLGLTGTDTQYF
TRBV20-1,TRBD1,TRBJ1-4,NA,TGCAGTGCTGTAAACAGGGGTAATGAAAAACTGTTTTTT,CSAVNRGNEKLFF
TRBV2,NA,TRBJ2-1,NA,TGTGCCAGCAGGGCGACCTATACCAACAATGAGCAGTTCTTC,CASRATYTNNEQFF
TRBV7-8,NA,TRBJ1-1,NA,TGTGCCAGCAGCTTAGGGTTTAGGGGGAGCGCTGAAGCTTTCTTT,CASSLGFRGSAEAFF
TRBV7-2,NA,TRBJ1-2,many,TGTGCCAGCAGCTTAGAGGCAGCGTGGGACTATGGCTACACCTTC,CASSLEAAWDYGYTF
TRBV29-1,TRBD1,TRBJ1-1,few,TGCAGCGGGGACAGGGGACACACTGAAGCTTTCTTT,CSGDRGHTEAFF
TRBV24-1,NA,TRBJ2-1,few,TGTGCCACCCAAGATACGAGACAGACTAACAATGAGCAGTTCTTC,CATQDTRQTNNEQFF
TRBV5-1,NA,TRBJ2-2,NA,TGCGCCAGCAGCTTGAGGAGCGGACAGTGGCGCACCGGGGAGCTGTTTTTT,CASSLRSGQWRTGELFF
TRBV12-3/TRBV12-4,TRBD1,TRBJ2-3,few,TGTGCCAGCAGTACCCAGGGGGCTGAGAGAAGCACAGATACGCAGTATTTT,CASSTQGAERSTDTQYF
TRBV15,NA,TRBJ2-7,NA,TGTGCCACCAGCAGCGGGGACACCCTAGGCGAGCAGTACTTC,CATSSGDTLGEQYF
TRBV12-3/TRBV12-4,NA,TRBJ2-2,many,TGTGCCAGCAGTTTGAGTGGGGCGAACACCGGGGAGCTGTTTTTT,CASSLSGANTGELFF
TRBV29-1,NA,TRBJ2-3,NA,TGCAGCGTTGAAGGATTGGGCAGTAGGATCGATACGCAGTATTTT,CSVEGLGSRIDTQYF
TRBV20-1,NA,TRBJ2-4,NA,TGCAGTGCTACGCCCAATTTATTAGCGGCCAAAAACATTCAGTACTTC,CSATPNLLAAKNIQYF
TRBV4-1,NA,TRBJ2-7,NA,TGCGCCAGCAGCCAAGCGGCACGGGGCTACGAGCAGTACTTC,CASSQAARGYEQYF
TRBV20-1,NA,TRBJ2-3,NA,TGCAGTGCTAGAGATCCGGCAGGGCCTGATACGCAGTATTTT,CSARDPAGPDTQYF
TRBV9,TRBD2,TRBJ2-2,few,TGTGCCAGCAGCGTAGTTCCCAGCGGGAGCACGAACGGGGAGCTGTTTTTT,CASSVVPSGSTNGELFF
TRBV20-1,NA,TRBJ2-7,few,TGCAGTGCAGACCGGCCAGGGGCCTACGAGCAGTACTTC,CSADRPGAYEQYF
TRBV29-1,NA,TRBJ2-6,NA,TGCAGCGTTGAGATTCGCGGGGGCGGTCACTCTGGGGCCAACGTCCTGACTTTC,CSVEIRGGGHSGANVLTF
TRBV7-2,NA,TRBJ2-6,NA,TGTGCCAGCAGCTTGGAAGGGAATGGGGCCAACGTCCTGACTTTC,CASSLEGNGANVLTF
TRBV18,NA,TRBJ1-3,many,TGTGCCAGCTCACCGGTCCAAGGCCCTGCGCCCTCTGGAAACACCATATATTTT,CASSPVQGPAPSGNTIYF
TRBV19,NA,TRBJ2-2,few,TGTGCCAGTAGTATTGACAGAGAGGTCACCGGGGAGCTGTTTTTT,CASSIDREVTGELFF
TRBV27,NA,TRBJ1-1,NA,TGTGCCAGCAGCCCCTGGCTGGGTAGCACTGAAGCTTTCTTT,CASSPWLGSTEAFF
TRBV28,NA,TRBJ1-5,few,TGTGCCAGCTCACGACGGAGTCATCAGCCCCAGCATTTT,CASSRRSHQPQHF
TRBV6-5,TRBD2,TRBJ2-1,few,TGTGCCAGCAGTTTTGGGGGGGGGTATGAGCAGTTCTTC,CASSFGGGYEQFF
TRBV20-1,TRBD1,TRBJ1-6,few,TGCAGTGCTACACCGGGACAGGAGGTGTCACCCCTCCACTTT,CSATPGQEVSPLHF
TRBV20-1,NA,TRBJ2-1,NA,TGCAGTGCTGGCGCCGAACCAGGAGAGCAGTTCTTC,CSAGAEPGEQFF
TRBV3-1,NA,TRBJ2-2,NA,TGTGCCAGCAGCCAAGATTTGTGGCGGGGTCCCGGGGAGCTGTTTTTT,CASSQDLWRGPGELFF
TRBV5-1,TRBD2,TRBJ2-2,NA,TGCGCCAGCAGCGCCGCTAGCGGGGGAAACACCGGGGAGCTGTTTTTT,CASSAASGGNTGELFF
TRBV30,NA,TRBJ1-2,few,TGTGCCTGGAGCGCCGGGACAATCGAAGGCTACACCTTC,CAWSAGTIEGYTF
TRBV20-1,NA,TRBJ2-5,once,TGCAGTGCTAGAGATGGATCGCGGCTTACGGCGACCCAGTACTTC,CSARDGSRLTATQYF
TRBV4-2,TRBD2,TRBJ2-3,NA,TGTGCCAGCAGCCAAGGCCCAGCGGGGCTAACTAGCACAGATACGCAGTATTTT,CASSQGPAGLTSTDTQYF
TRBV20-1,NA,TRBJ1-1,few,TGCAGTGCTTTCGATACCCCCAGGGCTTTCTTT,CSAFDTPRAFF
TRBV5-5,TRBD1,TRBJ2-7,NA,TGTGCCAGCAGCTTGGGTTTGTGGACAGGGGGATACGAGCAGTACTTC,CASSLGLWTGGYEQYF
TRBV20-1,NA,TRBJ1-1,NA,TGCAGTGCCACTGAGGACAGTTATATGAACACTGAAGCTTTCTTT,CSATEDSYMNTEAFF
TRBV4-2,NA,TRBJ2-5,many,TGTGCCAGCAGCCAAGAGGGGGGACACCAAGAGACCCAGTACTTC,CASSQEGGHQETQYF
TRBV6-1,TRBD1,TRBJ1-2,NA,TGTGCCAGCAGAACCAACCCGGGACAGCGCTATGGCTACACCTTC,CASRTNPGQRYGYTF
TRBV5-5,TRBD1,TRBJ1-1,few,TGTGCCAGCAGCTGGGGGACAGGGCTGAACACTGAAGCTTTCTTT,CASSWGTGLNTEAFF
TRBV5-1,TRBD2,TRBJ2-2,few,TGCGCCAGCAGCTTGAGTCGAAGAAGCGGGAAGAACACCGGGGAGCTGTTTTTT,CASSLSRRSGKNTGELFF